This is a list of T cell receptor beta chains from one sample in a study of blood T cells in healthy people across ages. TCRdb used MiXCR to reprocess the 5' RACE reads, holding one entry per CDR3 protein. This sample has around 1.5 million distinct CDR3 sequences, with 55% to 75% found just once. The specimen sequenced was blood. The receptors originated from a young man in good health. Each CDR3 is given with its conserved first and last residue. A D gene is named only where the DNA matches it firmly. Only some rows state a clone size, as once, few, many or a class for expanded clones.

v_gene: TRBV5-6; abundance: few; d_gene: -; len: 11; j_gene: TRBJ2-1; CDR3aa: CASSSVSEQFF; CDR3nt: TGTGCCAGCAGCTCCGTTAGTGAGCAGTTCTTC
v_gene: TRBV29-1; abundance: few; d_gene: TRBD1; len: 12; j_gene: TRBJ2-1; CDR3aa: CSFSTGVNEQFF; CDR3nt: TGCAGCTTTTCTACAGGGGTGAATGAGCAGTTCTTC
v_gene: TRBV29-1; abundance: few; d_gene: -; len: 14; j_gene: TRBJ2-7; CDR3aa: CSVILGRWSGEQYF; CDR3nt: TGCAGCGTTATCCTGGGGCGGTGGTCGGGCGAGCAGTACTTC
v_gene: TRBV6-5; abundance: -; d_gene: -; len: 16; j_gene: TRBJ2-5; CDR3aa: CASSYSRGSSEETQYF; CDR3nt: TGTGCCAGCAGTTACTCGAGGGGCAGTTCGGAGGAGACCCAGTACTTC
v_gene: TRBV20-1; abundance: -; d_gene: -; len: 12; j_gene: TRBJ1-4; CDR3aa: CGAPIGREKLFF; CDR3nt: TGCGGTGCCCCTATAGGGCGGGAAAAACTGTTTTTT
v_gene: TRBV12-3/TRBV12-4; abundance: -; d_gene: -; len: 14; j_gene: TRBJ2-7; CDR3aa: CASSVRQGTDEQYF; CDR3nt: TGTGCCAGCAGTGTAAGGCAGGGTACAGACGAGCAGTACTTC
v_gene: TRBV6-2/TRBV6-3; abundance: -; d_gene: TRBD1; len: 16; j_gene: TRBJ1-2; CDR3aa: CASSDRGQGDFYGYTF; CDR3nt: TGTGCCAGCAGCGACCGAGGACAGGGGGACTTCTATGGCTACACCTTC
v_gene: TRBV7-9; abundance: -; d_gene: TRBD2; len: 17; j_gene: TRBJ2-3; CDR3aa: CASSILKREGLTDTQYF; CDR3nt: TGTGCCAGCAGTATCCTAAAGCGGGAGGGACTCACAGATACGCAGTATTTT
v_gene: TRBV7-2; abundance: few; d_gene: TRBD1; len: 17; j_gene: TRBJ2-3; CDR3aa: CASSSPGTETSTDTQYF; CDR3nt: TGTGCCAGCAGCTCTCCCGGGACAGAAACCAGCACAGATACGCAGTATTTT
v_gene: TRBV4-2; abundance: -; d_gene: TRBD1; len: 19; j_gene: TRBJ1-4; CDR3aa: CASSQDPPLTGGEEEKLFF; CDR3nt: TGTGCCAGCAGCCAAGATCCCCCTTTGACAGGGGGTGAGGAGGAAAAACTGTTTTTT
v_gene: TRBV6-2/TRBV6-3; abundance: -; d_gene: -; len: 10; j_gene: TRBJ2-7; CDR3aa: CASAGYEQYF; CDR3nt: TGTGCCAGCGCGGGCTACGAGCAGTACTTC
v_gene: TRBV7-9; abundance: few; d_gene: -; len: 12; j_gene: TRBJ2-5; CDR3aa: CASAPTAETQYF; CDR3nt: TGTGCCAGCGCCCCCACGGCAGAGACCCAGTACTTC
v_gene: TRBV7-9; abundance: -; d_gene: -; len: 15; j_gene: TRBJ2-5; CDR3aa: CASSLTDLAQETQYF; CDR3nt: TGTGCCAGCAGCTTAACGGATTTGGCCCAAGAGACCCAGTACTTC
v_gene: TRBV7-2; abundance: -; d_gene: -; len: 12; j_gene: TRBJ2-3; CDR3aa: CASSLHGDTQYF; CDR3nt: TGTGCCAGCAGCTTACATGGAGATACGCAGTATTTT
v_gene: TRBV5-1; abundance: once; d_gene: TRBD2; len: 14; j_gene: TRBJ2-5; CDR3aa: CASRRLAGEETQYF; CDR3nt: TGCGCCAGCAGAAGACTAGCGGGAGAAGAGACCCAGTACTTC
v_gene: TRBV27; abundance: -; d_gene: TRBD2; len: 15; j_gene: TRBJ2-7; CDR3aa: CASRGLAGAYDEQYF; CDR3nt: TGTGCCAGCAGGGGACTAGCGGGAGCCTATGACGAGCAGTACTTC
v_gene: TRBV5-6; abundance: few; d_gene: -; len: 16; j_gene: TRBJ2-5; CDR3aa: CASSLNRDTGWETQYF; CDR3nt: TGTGCCAGCAGCCTAAATCGCGACACGGGTTGGGAGACCCAGTACTTC
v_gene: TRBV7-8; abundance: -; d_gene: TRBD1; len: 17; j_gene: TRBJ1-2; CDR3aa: CASSLTGQGARWYGYTF; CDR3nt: TGTGCCAGCAGCTTGACGGGGCAGGGGGCGCGTTGGTATGGCTACACCTTC
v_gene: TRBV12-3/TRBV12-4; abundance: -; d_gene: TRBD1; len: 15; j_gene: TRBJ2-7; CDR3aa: CASSSYGTGGTEQYF; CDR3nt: TGTGCCAGCAGTTCATACGGGACAGGGGGCACCGAGCAGTACTTC
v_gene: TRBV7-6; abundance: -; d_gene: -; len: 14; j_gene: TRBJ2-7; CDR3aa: CASSGEAGNYEQYF; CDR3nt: TGTGCCAGCAGCGGGGAGGCGGGGAACTACGAGCAGTACTTC
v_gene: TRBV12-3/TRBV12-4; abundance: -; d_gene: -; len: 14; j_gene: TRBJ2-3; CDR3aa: CASSFAVDTDTQYF; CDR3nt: TGTGCCAGCAGTTTCGCTGTGGACACAGATACGCAGTATTTT
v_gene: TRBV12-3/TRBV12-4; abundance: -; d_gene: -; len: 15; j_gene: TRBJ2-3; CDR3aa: CASRGTSGDTDTQYF; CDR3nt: TGTGCCAGCAGGGGGACTTCCGGGGACACAGATACGCAGTATTTT
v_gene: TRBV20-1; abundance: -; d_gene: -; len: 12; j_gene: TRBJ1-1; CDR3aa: CSARGGETEAFF; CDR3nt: TGCAGTGCTAGGGGAGGGGAGACTGAAGCTTTCTTT
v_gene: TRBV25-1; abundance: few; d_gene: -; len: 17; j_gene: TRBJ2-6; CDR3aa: CASSEYSRPSGANVLTF; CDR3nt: TGTGCCAGCAGTGAATATTCCCGACCCTCAGGGGCCAACGTCCTGACTTTC
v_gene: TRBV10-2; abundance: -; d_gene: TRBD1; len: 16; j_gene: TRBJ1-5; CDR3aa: CASSEAGGYSNQPQHF; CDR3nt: TGCGCCAGCAGTGAGGCAGGGGGTTATAGCAATCAGCCCCAGCATTTT
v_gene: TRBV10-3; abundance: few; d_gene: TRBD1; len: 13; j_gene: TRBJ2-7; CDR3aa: CAIMGTEAYEQYF; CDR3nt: TGTGCCATCATGGGGACAGAGGCCTACGAGCAGTACTTC
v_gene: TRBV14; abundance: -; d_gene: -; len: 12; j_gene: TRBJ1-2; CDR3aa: CASSQWIYGYTF; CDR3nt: TGTGCCAGCAGCCAATGGATTTATGGCTACACCTTC
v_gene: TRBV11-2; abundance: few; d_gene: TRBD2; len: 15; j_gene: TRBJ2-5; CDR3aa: CASSISGGAQETQYF; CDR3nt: TGTGCCAGCAGCATTAGCGGGGGGGCCCAAGAGACCCAGTACTTC
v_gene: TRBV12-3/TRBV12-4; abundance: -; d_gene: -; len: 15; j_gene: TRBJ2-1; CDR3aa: CASRSHIGRYNEQFF; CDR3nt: TGTGCCAGCAGGAGCCACATCGGACGCTACAATGAGCAGTTCTTC
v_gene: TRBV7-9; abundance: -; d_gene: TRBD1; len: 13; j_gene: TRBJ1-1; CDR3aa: CASWGTANTEAFF; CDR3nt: TGTGCCAGCTGGGGGACAGCCAACACTGAAGCTTTCTTT
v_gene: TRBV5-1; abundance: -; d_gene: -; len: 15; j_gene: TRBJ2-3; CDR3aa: CASSLEGYGTDTQYF; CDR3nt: TGCGCCAGCAGCTTGGAAGGCTACGGCACAGATACGCAGTATTTT
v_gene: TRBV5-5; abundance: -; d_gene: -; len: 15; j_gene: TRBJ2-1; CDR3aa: CANSLGLGSYNEQFF; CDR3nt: TGTGCCAACTCGCTCGGATTAGGCTCCTACAATGAGCAGTTCTTC
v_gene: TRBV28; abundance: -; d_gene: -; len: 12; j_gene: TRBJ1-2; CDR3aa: CASRDSQYGYTF; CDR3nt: TGTGCCAGCAGGGACAGCCAGTATGGCTACACCTTC
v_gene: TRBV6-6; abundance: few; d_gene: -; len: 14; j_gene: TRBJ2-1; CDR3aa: CASRHGGRTNEQFF; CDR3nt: TGTGCCAGCAGGCATGGGGGGCGGACGAATGAGCAGTTCTTC
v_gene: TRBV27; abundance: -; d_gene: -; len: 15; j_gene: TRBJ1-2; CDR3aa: CASRENLQGPHGYTF; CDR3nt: TGTGCCAGCAGGGAGAACTTACAGGGCCCTCATGGCTACACCTTC
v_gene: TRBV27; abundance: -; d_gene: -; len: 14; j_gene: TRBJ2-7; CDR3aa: CASSPRGHHDEQYF; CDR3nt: TGTGCCAGCAGTCCAAGGGGACATCATGACGAGCAGTACTTC
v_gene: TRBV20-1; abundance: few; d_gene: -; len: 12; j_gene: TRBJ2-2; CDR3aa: CSATTIVGELFF; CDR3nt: TGCAGTGCAACGACTATCGTCGGGGAGCTGTTTTTT
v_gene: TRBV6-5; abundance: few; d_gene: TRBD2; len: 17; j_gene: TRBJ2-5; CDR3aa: CASSYASGRVGQETQYF; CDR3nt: TGTGCCAGCAGTTACGCTAGCGGGAGAGTGGGACAGGAGACCCAGTACTTC
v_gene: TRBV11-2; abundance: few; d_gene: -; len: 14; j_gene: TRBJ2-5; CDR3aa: CASSSGQAQETQYF; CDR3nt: TGTGCCAGCAGCTCCGGACAAGCTCAAGAGACCCAGTACTTC
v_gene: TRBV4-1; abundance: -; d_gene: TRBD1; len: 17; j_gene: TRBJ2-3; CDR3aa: CASSGLPGQGMVDTQYF; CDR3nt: TGCGCCAGCAGCGGATTGCCGGGACAGGGGATGGTAGATACGCAGTATTTT
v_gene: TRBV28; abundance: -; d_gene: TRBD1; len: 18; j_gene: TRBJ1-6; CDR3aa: CASSPPGQGSSYNSPLHF; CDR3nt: TGTGCCAGCAGTCCACCGGGACAGGGAAGCTCCTATAATTCACCCCTCCACTTT
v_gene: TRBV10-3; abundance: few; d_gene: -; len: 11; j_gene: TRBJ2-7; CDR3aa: CATAAGYEQYF; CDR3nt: TGTGCCACCGCGGCGGGGTACGAGCAGTACTTC
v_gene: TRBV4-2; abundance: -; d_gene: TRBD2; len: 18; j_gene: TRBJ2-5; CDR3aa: CASSQDLASGGIGETQYF; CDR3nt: TGTGCCAGCAGCCAAGATCTGGCTAGCGGGGGGATTGGAGAGACCCAGTACTTC
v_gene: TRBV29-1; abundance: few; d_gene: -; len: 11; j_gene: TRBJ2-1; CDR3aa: CSVGHGGEQFF; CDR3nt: TGCAGCGTTGGGCACGGGGGTGAGCAGTTCTTC
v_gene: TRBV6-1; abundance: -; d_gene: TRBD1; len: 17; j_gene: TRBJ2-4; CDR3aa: CASGSGGTGLAKNIQYF; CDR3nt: TGTGCCAGCGGATCAGGGGGGACAGGGCTAGCCAAAAACATTCAGTACTTC
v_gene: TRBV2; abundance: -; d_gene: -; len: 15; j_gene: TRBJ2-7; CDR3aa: CATLSGETEPYEQYF; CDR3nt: TGTGCCACTCTATCGGGGGAGACAGAGCCCTACGAGCAGTACTTC
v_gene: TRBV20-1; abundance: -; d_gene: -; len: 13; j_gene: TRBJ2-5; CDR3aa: CSARDWGEETQYF; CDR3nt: TGCAGTGCTAGAGATTGGGGGGAAGAGACCCAGTACTTC
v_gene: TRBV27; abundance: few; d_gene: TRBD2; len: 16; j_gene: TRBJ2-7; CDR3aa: CASSLAVAGGAYEQYF; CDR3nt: TGTGCCAGCAGTTTAGCGGTAGCGGGAGGCGCCTACGAGCAGTACTTC
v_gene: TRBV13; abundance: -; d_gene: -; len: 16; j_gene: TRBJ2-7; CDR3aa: CASSLGATSYSYEQYF; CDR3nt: TGTGCCAGCAGCTTAGGCGCGACTAGTTACTCCTACGAGCAGTACTTC
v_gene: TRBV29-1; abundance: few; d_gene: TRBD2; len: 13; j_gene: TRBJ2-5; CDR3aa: CSVPGLAGNEQYF; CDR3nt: TGCAGCGTTCCGGGACTAGCGGGAAATGAGCAGTACTTC
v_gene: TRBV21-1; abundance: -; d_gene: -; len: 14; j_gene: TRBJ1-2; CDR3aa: CASSKASGGSGYTF; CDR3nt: TGTGCCAGCAGCAAAGCGTCAGGGGGAAGTGGCTACACCTTC
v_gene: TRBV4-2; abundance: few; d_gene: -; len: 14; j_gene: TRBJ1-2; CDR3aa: CASSQDRGSYGYTF; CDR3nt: TGTGCCAGCAGCCAAGACCGGGGTTCCTATGGCTACACCTTC